These T cell receptor beta chains were read from a single sample in a study of blood T cell repertoires in COVID-19. Assay used: immunoSEQ multiplex PCR; TCRdb lists only in-frame clones, some missing. The table records around 51,000 clones, about nine tenths of them present only once. The specimen sequenced was peripheral blood. These receptors were taken from a man aged 65 to 85 with acute or convalescent COVID-19. Both conserved end residues are part of each CDR3. The order of the fields is V gene, clone size, CDR3 length, D gene, J gene, CDR3 protein, CDR3 DNA. A D gene is named only where the DNA matches it firmly. Rows may omit the clone size; those that give it use once, few, many or a size class.

>TRBV7-9|-|14|-|TRBJ1-2
CASSLGAQEYGYTF
TGTGCCAGCAGCTTAGGGGCGCAAGAGTATGGCTACACCTTC
>TRBV5-5|-|15|TRBD1|TRBJ2-7
CASSWFDRVTYEQYF
TGTGCCAGCAGCTGGTTCGACAGGGTAACTTACGAGCAGTACTTC
>TRBV6-5|-|14|TRBD2|TRBJ2-7
CASRPLAVSYEQYF
TGTGCCAGCAGGCCGCTAGCGGTCTCCTACGAGCAGTACTTC
>TRBV7-3|-|15|-|TRBJ2-3
CASSLTVGLGYTQYF
TGTGCCAGCAGCTTAACTGTGGGGCTGGGGTATACGCAGTATTTT
>TRBV4-3|-|17|TRBD1|TRBJ1-1
CASSQDKFTDRGTEAFF
TGCGCCAGCAGCCAAGATAAGTTTACGGACAGGGGCACTGAAGCTTTCTTT
>TRBV5-1|-|15|-|TRBJ1-4
CASQDGVTTNEKLFF
TGCGCCAGCCAAGACGGGGTAACAACTAATGAAAAACTGTTTTTT
>TRBV6-5|-|15|TRBD2|TRBJ2-5
CASRGLAGLQETQYF
TGTGCCAGCAGGGGCCTAGCGGGGTTGCAAGAGACCCAGTACTTC
>TRBV7-9|-|15|TRBD1|TRBJ2-7
CASSLAKTGGDEQYF
TGTGCCAGCAGCTTAGCAAAGACAGGGGGGGACGAGCAGTACTTC
>TRBV7-6|-|16|TRBD2|TRBJ2-7
CASSLGSSGGASEQYF
TGTGCCAGCAGCTTAGGGTCTAGCGGGGGGGCCAGCGAGCAGTACTTC
>TRBV5-5|few|14|-|TRBJ2-2
CASSLRFNPGELFF
TGTGCCAGCAGCCTACGATTCAACCCCGGGGAGCTGTTTTTT
>TRBV18|-|14|TRBD1|TRBJ1-1
CASSPRDRGAEAFF
TGTGCCAGCTCACCCCGGGACAGGGGGGCTGAAGCTTTCTTT
>TRBV30|-|14|TRBD1|TRBJ2-7
CAWWTGGSLSEQYF
TGTGCCTGGTGGACAGGGGGCTCTCTGTCCGAGCAGTACTTC
>TRBV2|-|16|-|TRBJ2-5
CASSTSRNSDQETQYF
TGTGCCAGCAGTACTAGTAGGAACTCCGACCAAGAGACCCAGTACTTC
>TRBV5-5|-|13|-|TRBJ2-3
CASSYWTEDTQYF
TGTGCCAGCAGCTATTGGACAGAAGATACGCAGTATTTT
>TRBV2|-|17|TRBD1|TRBJ2-7
CASSDRPLTGGSYEQYF
TGTGCCAGCAGCGACCGACCGTTGACAGGGGGCTCCTACGAGCAGTACTTC
>TRBV19|-|12|-|TRBJ2-7
CASSIKGNEQYF
TGTGCCAGTAGTATTAAGGGGAACGAGCAGTACTTC
>TRBV24-1|-|13|-|TRBJ2-1
CATSEENREEQFF
TGTGCCACCAGTGAGGAAAACAGGGAAGAGCAGTTCTTC
>TRBV4-3|-|17|TRBD1|TRBJ2-2
CASSQGHRGANTGELFF
TGCGCCAGCAGCCAAGGGCACAGGGGTGCGAACACCGGGGAGCTGTTTTTT
>TRBV18|-|14|-|TRBJ1-1
CASSQLRENTEAFF
TGTGCCAGCTCACAGCTGAGGGAGAACACTGAAGCTTTCTTT
>TRBV5-5|-|14|-|TRBJ1-3
CASRWRGPGNTIYF
TGTGCCAGCAGATGGCGGGGCCCTGGAAACACCATATATTTT